Here is one T cell receptor (beta chain) with its context. Antigen unknown. The data originate from a study of OX40 agonist ivuxolimab in advanced cancers. Study-wide points: Among the least clonally expanded were partial responders at 0.1-3.0 mg/kg. CD4+ and CD8+ blood T cells expanded clonally by week 6 at 0.1 to 3.0 mg/kg.

Germline CDR1 MNHEY, CDR2 SVGAGI. V lost 6 bases and J 0 bases, leaving 9 bases between the germline ends. This CDR3 contains 14 residues. TCRdb's table, derived via immunoSEQ multiplex PCR, lists solely in-frame clones and lacks some. The sample holds over 60,000 clones; 94% are singletons and the top ten take more than 15%. This receptor was obtained from an adult with an advanced solid tumor such as melanoma, head and neck, liver or kidney cancer. This chain uses TRBV6-5 with TRBJ1-3; perhaps TRBD1 as D (6 bases). Specimen: CD4+ or CD8+ T cells sorted from blood, collected in a trial of the OX40 agonist ivuxolimab. CDR3 DNA: TGTGCCAGCAGCCTAGGGGGCTCTGGAAACACCATATATTTT. It translates to CASSLGGSGNTIYF.